This passage covers 19 T cell receptor beta chains from one sample sequenced in a study of CD4+ T cells in melanoma. The data were produced by immunoSEQ multiplex PCR, yet TCRdb's version contains in-frame clones alone and is incomplete. This sample has around 100,000 clones, with about nine tenths found just once. What was sequenced was peripheral blood. The origin of the receptors is a human donor with melanoma.

The J gene is TRBJ2-5, the V gene TRBV4-2; weak D call: TRBD1 (6 bases). Between the trimmed V and J ends, which lost 1 base and 5 bases, there was a span of 14 bases. The germline V gene encodes CDR1 LGHNA and CDR2 YNFKEQ. This CDR3 is built from 15 residues. The chain's CDR3 is CASSQVAQGMETQYF. In DNA form, the CDR3 reads TGTGCCAGCAGCCAAGTAGCACAGGGAATGGAGACCCAGTACTTC.

The genes are TRBV28 and TRBJ2-4; D is unclear. CDR1 is MDHEN, CDR2 SYDVKM, per germline. There are 16 residues in the CDR3. V lost 1 base and J lost 0, with 10 bases in between. The CDR3 DNA sequence: TGTGCCAGCAGTTTATTACCGAAACTAGCCAAAAACATTCAGTACTTC. It encodes CASSLLPKLAKNIQYF.

The rearrangement joins TRBV2 to TRBJ2-7; 14 bases are shared with TRBD2. Trimming at V came to 6 bases and at J to 6 bases, leaving 7 bases not matched to a gene. CDR1 SNHLY and CDR2 FYNNEI come from the germline V gene. The CDR3 has 15 residues. CDR3 amino acids: CASRLGLAGAGEQYF. As DNA, the CDR3 is TGTGCCAGCAGGCTGGGACTAGCGGGAGCAGGCGAGCAGTACTTC.

The rearrangement joins TRBV28 to TRBJ1-1; no clear D gene. V was pared by 7 bases and J by 1 base, with 7 bases between. CDR3 length: 12 amino acids. Germline V lookup: CDR1 MDHEN, CDR2 SYDVKM. CDR3 sequence (DNA): TGTGCCAGCAAGGGTCAGAACACTGAAGCTTTCTTT. Amino acids: CASKGQNTEAFF.

This chain connects TRBV30 to TRBJ1-3; 7 bases are a match to TRBD1. V shed 7 bases, J shed 4 bases, and the junction held 22 bases outside the gene matches. CDR1 GTSNPN and CDR2 SVGIG come from the germline V gene (reference sequence). This CDR3 contains 18 residues. CDR3 nucleotides: TGTGCCTATCAGAAGGGCCCGAACAGGGGAATAGAGGGAAACACCATATATTTT. Residues: CAYQKGPNRGIEGNTIYF.

The chain carries TRBV30 and TRBJ2-1; 7 bases map to TRBD2. V was clipped by 0 bases and J by 5 bases; unmatched bases: 16. The length of the CDR3 is 18 residues. Germline V gives CDR1 GTSNPN, CDR2 SVGIG (reference sequence). The CDR3, as DNA: TGTGCCTGGAGTGTACTATTTATTCGCGGGAGAGAGGACAATGAGCAGTTCTTC. Translating it yields CAWSVLFIRGREDNEQFF.

V gene TRBV11-2 combines with J gene TRBJ1-4; D gene ambiguous. With 3 bases removed from V and 0 bases from J, the gap between germline ends came to 5 bases. Germline loops: CDR1 SGHAT, CDR2 FQNNGV. This CDR3 contains 14 residues. The CDR3: CASSLVATNEKLFF. In DNA form, the CDR3 reads TGTGCCAGCAGCTTGGTTGCAACTAATGAAAAACTGTTTTTT.

This chain joins TRBV29-1 and TRBJ1-4; D is undetermined. Germline V gene sequence: CDR1 SQVTM, CDR2 ANQGSEA. Trimming shortened V by 6 bases and J by 3 bases, and 8 bases separated the two germline ends. The CDR3 loop spans 12 amino acids. CDR3 amino acids: CSVGRPNEKLFF. In DNA form, the CDR3 reads TGCAGCGTAGGACGCCCTAATGAAAAACTGTTTTTT.

V gene TRBV7-3 combines with J gene TRBJ1-5; possibly TRBD1 for D (5 bases). There are 14 residues in the CDR3. Trimming left V 3 bases short and J 4 bases short, with 10 bases between. Germline V gene data show CDR1 as SGHTA and CDR2 as FQGTGA. The CDR3 is CASSFEGRNQPQHF. DNA for the CDR3: TGTGCCAGCAGCTTTGAGGGGCGTAATCAGCCCCAGCATTTT.

The CDR3 loop reads CASSEGEKLFF. The CDR3 region has the DNA TGTGCCAGCAGTGAAGGTGAAAAACTGTTTTTT. The chain joins TRBV25-1 to TRBJ1-4; D unresolved. V lost 2 bases and J lost 7, with 2 bases in between. Germline CDR1 reads MGHDK; CDR2 reads SYGVNS. This CDR3 comprises 11 residues.

V usage is TRBV7-2 and J usage is TRBJ2-3; weak D call: TRBD2 (6 bases). V was pared by 5 bases and J by 8 bases, with 11 bases between. Per the germline V gene, CDR1 is SGHTA and CDR2 is FQGNSA. The CDR3 consists of 12 residues. CDR3 region: CASSPGGSTQYF. Written as DNA, the CDR3 is TGTGCCAGCAGCCCCGGAGGGTCTACGCAGTATTTT.

This rearrangement joins TRBV6-5 to TRBJ1-6; D gene uncertain. The CDR3 consists of 15 residues. V lost 5 bases to trimming and J lost 7 bases, with 15 bases between them. CDR1 is MNHEY, CDR2 SVGAGI, per germline. CDR3 in amino acids: CASSRGGPLNSPLHF. In DNA, the CDR3 is TGTGCCAGCAGTCGAGGAGGGCCATTAAATTCACCCCTCCACTTT.

The V call is TRBV6-1, the J call TRBJ2-3; D ambiguous. This CDR3 spans 13 amino acids. CDR1 is MNHNS, CDR2 SASEGT, per germline. Trimming removed 6 bases from V and 2 bases from J, with 9 bases in between. CDR3 DNA sequence: TGTGCCAGCAGATTTGGAACCACAGATACGCAGTATTTT. Translated: CASRFGTTDTQYF.

This chain connects TRBV11-3 to TRBJ2-2, with 7 bases matching TRBD2. Germline assignment: CDR1 SGHNT and CDR2 YENEEA. V shed 1 base and J 2 bases; nucleotides not matched to a gene: 4. This CDR3 region has 16 residues. The CDR3 protein is CASSLGGGGNTGELFF. In DNA, the CDR3 is TGTGCCAGCAGCTTAGGAGGCGGGGGTAACACCGGGGAGCTGTTTTTT.

V usage is TRBV7-8 and J usage is TRBJ2-7, with a weak D call TRBD1 (6 bases). Trimming removed 5 bases at V and 7 bases at J, with 24 bases between. This CDR3 spans 16 amino acids. From germline, CDR1 is SGHVS and CDR2 FQNEAQ. The CDR3 sequence is CASSPHRDTLLREQYF. CDR3 coding DNA: TGTGCCAGCAGCCCACACCGGGACACCCTATTGAGGGAGCAGTACTTC.

This clone appeared a single time. The chain joins TRBV4-3 to TRBJ2-5; D might be TRBD1 or TRBD2, each matching 6 bases. The germline V gene has CDR1 LGHNA and CDR2 YSLEER. Trimming took off 0 bases at V and 1 base at J, with 15 bases between the two ends. There are 17 residues in the CDR3. The CDR3 DNA reads TGCGCCAGCAGCCAAGAACTAGCTCTAGGGGGCCAAGAGACCCAGTACTTC. It translates to CASSQELALGGQETQYF.

This clone was found once. This chain joins TRBV7-9 and TRBJ2-1; possible D gene TRBD2, 6 bases. Trimming took off 5 bases at V and 12 bases at J, with 17 bases between the two ends. This CDR3 has 13 amino acids. Germline-derived CDR1 and CDR2 are SEHNR and FQNEAQ (reference sequence). The CDR3 reads CASSLRARGWQFF. The CDR3 DNA reads as TGTGCCAGCAGCCTACGGGCCCGGGGGTGGCAGTTCTTC. Full variable domain (missing parts from reference TRBV7-9 and TRBJ2-1): DTGVSQNPRHKITKRGQNVTFRCDPISEHNRLYWYRQTLGQGPEFLTYFQNEAQLEKSRLLSDRFSAERPKGSFSTLEIQRTEQGDSAMYLCASSLRARGWQFFGPGTRLTVL.

The table lists this clone with a count of one. The V gene is TRBV11-2, the J gene TRBJ1-2, with a tentative D call TRBD1 (5 bases). Germline lookup yields CDR1 SGHAT and CDR2 FQNNGV. This CDR3 contains 14 residues. Trimming took 5 bases from V and 5 from J, leaving 15 bases between them. CDR3 sequence (DNA): TGTGCCAGCAGCCCCGAGGCAGGGATTTATGGCTACACCTTC. Its translation: CASSPEAGIYGYTF.

CDR3 sequence (DNA): TGTGCCAGCAGCTTACTTCGCGGGAGTATAGATACGCAGTATTTT. Translation gives CASSLLRGSIDTQYF. This rearrangement joins TRBV7-2 to TRBJ2-3, with TRBD2 identical over 7 bases. Looked up from germline, CDR1 is SGHTA and CDR2 is FQGNSA. With 2 bases clipped from V and 5 bases from J, the junction kept 7 bases outside the gene matches. The CDR3 is 15 residues long.